This T cell receptor (beta chain) was recorded in a study of blood T cell repertoires in COVID-19. Background on the study: The United States, Italy and Spain were the sources of the acute and convalescent COVID-19 samples.

V dropped 4 bases and J dropped 2; count of bases not matched to a gene: 1. This CDR3 is 14 amino acids long. The protocol was immunoSEQ multiplex PCR, while the TCRdb copy is restricted to in-frame clones and leaves out a portion. The data show over 95,000 clones, 85% seen once. The chain is built from TRBV23-1 and TRBJ1-3; 8 bases are a match to TRBD1. TRBV23-1 falls under the ORF class, with uncertain function. Sequencing used peripheral blood. The clonotype comes from a human donor in a cohort sampled during active COVID-19. Here the CDR3 reads CASSPDRAGNTIYF. DNA of the CDR3: TGCGCCAGCAGTCCGGACAGGGCTGGAAACACCATATATTTT.